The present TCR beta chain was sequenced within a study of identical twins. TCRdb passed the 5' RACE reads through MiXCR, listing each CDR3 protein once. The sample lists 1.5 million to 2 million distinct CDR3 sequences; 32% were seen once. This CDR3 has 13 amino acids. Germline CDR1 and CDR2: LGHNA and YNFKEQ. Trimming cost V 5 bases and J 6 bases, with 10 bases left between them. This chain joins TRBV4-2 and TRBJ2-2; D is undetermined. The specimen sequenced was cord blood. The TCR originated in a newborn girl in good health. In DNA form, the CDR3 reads TGTGCCAGCAGCTCTTGGGTTCCCGGGGAGCTGTTTTTT. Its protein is CASSSWVPGELFF.